Listed below are T cell receptor beta chains from one sample, sequenced in a study of T cell changes during pregnancy in multiple sclerosis. Clones were read by immunoSEQ multiplex PCR, and TCRdb kept only the in-frame ones, dropping some. The table lists 85,000 to 130,000 clones, about 90% of them singletons. The input for sequencing was peripheral blood, taken after pregnancy. The receptor source for this set is a female donor with multiple sclerosis, enrolled in a pregnancy study. The CDR3 runs from the conserved cysteine through the conserved F or W. D genes are given only for firm matches. Clone size is not always given. Where it is, it says once, few, many or a class for expanded clones.

d_call j_call clone_size v_call cdr3_aa cdr3_nt
. TRBJ2-2 . TRBV13 CASSFPGGWSTGELFF TGTGCCAGCAGCTTTCCAGGCGGGTGGAGCACCGGGGAGCTGTTTTTT
TRBD1 TRBJ1-1 . TRBV9 CASSQSTSGGTEAFF TGTGCCAGCAGCCAATCAACCTCAGGGGGCACTGAAGCTTTCTTT
. TRBJ1-3 . TRBV6-5 CASSRTGSGNTIYF TGTGCCAGCAGTCGTACAGGGTCTGGAAACACCATATATTTT
. TRBJ1-1 . TRBV7-3 CASSQTLGTEAFF TGTGCCAGCAGCCAGACATTGGGCACTGAAGCTTTCTTT
TRBD2 TRBJ2-2 . TRBV7-2 CASSPLAGGRFRELFF TGTGCCAGCAGTCCTCTAGCGGGGGGGCGATTCCGGGAGCTGTTTTTT
TRBD1 TRBJ2-7 few TRBV5-1 CASSSRQGASYEQYF TGCGCCAGCAGCTCCCGACAGGGTGCATCCTACGAGCAGTACTTC
TRBD1 TRBJ1-2 . TRBV7-2 CASSPDRPGFYGYTF TGTGCCAGCAGCCCGGACAGGCCGGGATTTTATGGCTACACCTTC
TRBD1 TRBJ1-5 few TRBV5-1 CASSDGTGNGGYQPQHF TGCGCCAGCAGCGACGGGACAGGGAATGGTGGGTATCAGCCCCAGCATTTT
TRBD2 TRBJ2-1 . TRBV15 CATTKQRGGLYNEQFF TGTGCCACCACCAAACAGCGGGGGGGACTCTACAATGAGCAGTTCTTC
. TRBJ2-1 . TRBV30 CAWSVLESTPYNEQFF TGTGCCTGGAGTGTACTGGAGTCTACGCCTTACAATGAGCAGTTCTTC
. TRBJ1-1 . TRBV30 CAWAGGTEAFF TGTGCCTGGGCCGGGGGCACTGAAGCTTTCTTT
TRBD1 TRBJ1-2 . TRBV10-3 CAISPRDRGPSYGYTF TGTGCCATCAGTCCCAGGGACAGGGGGCCTAGTTATGGCTACACCTTC
. TRBJ2-3 . TRBV29-1 CSVDPGLGTDTQYF TGCAGCGTTGATCCGGGACTGGGCACAGATACGCAGTATTTT
. TRBJ2-7 . TRBV6-5 CASSPLPGLAYEQYF TGTGCCAGCAGCCCGTTGCCAGGGCTCGCCTACGAGCAGTACTTC
. TRBJ1-5 few TRBV15 CATSTPAGGQPQHF TGTGCCACCAGCACCCCTGCGGGCGGTCAGCCCCAGCATTTT
TRBD1 TRBJ2-5 . TRBV6-1 CASQGAIETQYF TGTGCCAGCCAGGGGGCTATAGAGACCCAGTACTTC
TRBD2 TRBJ2-3 once TRBV30 CAWSESGGYTDTQYF TGTGCCTGGAGTGAAAGCGGGGGTTACACAGATACGCAGTATTTT
TRBD1 TRBJ1-4 . TRBV6-1 CASSEEGQGAEKLFF TGTGCCAGCAGTGAAGAGGGACAGGGGGCTGAAAAACTGTTTTTT
. TRBJ2-3 . TRBV27 CASSLAGASTDTQYF TGTGCCAGCAGTTTAGCAGGGGCTAGCACAGATACGCAGTATTTT
TRBD1 TRBJ1-1 . TRBV5-1 CASTFGTGGGRTEAFF TGCGCCAGCACCTTTGGGACAGGGGGCGGGAGAACTGAAGCTTTCTTT
. TRBJ1-3 once TRBV28 CASSLRLHSGNTIYF TGTGCCAGCAGTTTGAGGTTGCACTCTGGAAACACCATATATTTT
TRBD1 TRBJ1-6 . TRBV19 CASRRQGNNSPLHF TGTGCCAGCCGTCGACAGGGGAATAATTCACCCCTCCACTTT
TRBD2 TRBJ2-2 . TRBV18 CASSLLGLAGAKTGELFF TGTGCCAGCTCACTACTGGGACTAGCGGGGGCGAAAACCGGGGAGCTGTTTTTT
. TRBJ1-5 . TRBV15 CATSREGGMDQPQHF TGTGCCACCAGCAGAGAGGGAGGGATGGATCAGCCCCAGCATTTT
TRBD2 TRBJ2-7 . TRBV9 CASSVATSGYEQYF TGTGCCAGCAGCGTAGCGACTAGCGGCTACGAGCAGTACTTC
. TRBJ2-1 . TRBV10-1 CASSESTGGGFDEQFF TGCGCCAGCAGTGAGTCGACGGGAGGGGGCTTCGATGAGCAGTTCTTC
. TRBJ1-2 . TRBV6-5 CASSYVGTQGYTF TGTGCCAGCAGTTACGTAGGGACTCAAGGCTACACCTTC
TRBD1 TRBJ1-5 few TRBV6-8 CASSYKDRVDQPQHF TGTGCCAGCAGTTACAAGGACAGGGTGGATCAGCCCCAGCATTTT
. TRBJ2-7 . TRBV6-1 CASSEERARSSYEQYF TGTGCCAGCAGTGAAGAGAGAGCGAGGAGCTCCTACGAGCAGTACTTC
. TRBJ2-3 . TRBV9 CASSPGDTQYF TGTGCCAGCAGCCCCGGGGATACGCAGTATTTT
TRBD2 TRBJ2-5 . TRBV6-6 CASSYSKRTGGPTQYF TGTGCCAGCAGTTACTCGAAACGAACGGGAGGCCCGACCCAGTACTTC
TRBD1 TRBJ1-2 . TRBV5-6 CASSPKRPPGQSNF TGTGCCAGCAGCCCCAAAAGACCTCCGGGACAGAGTAACTTC
. TRBJ1-5 . TRBV5-4 CASSSDPGGNQPQHF TGTGCCAGCAGCTCCGACCCCGGAGGCAATCAGCCCCAGCATTTT
TRBD2 TRBJ2-1 . TRBV5-6 CASSLTSGSSEQFF TGTGCCAGCAGCTTAACTAGCGGGAGTAGTGAGCAGTTCTTC
. TRBJ2-5 . TRBV28 CASSSGPQETQYF TGTGCCAGCAGTTCAGGGCCGCAAGAGACCCAGTACTTC
TRBD1 TRBJ2-7 . TRBV28 CASGFDRVRNEQYF TGTGCCAGCGGATTCGACAGGGTTCGGAACGAGCAGTACTTC
. TRBJ2-1 . TRBV2 CATGSRRLVFFF TGTGCCACCGGGAGCCGACGACTAGTCTTTTTCTTC
TRBD1 TRBJ1-3 . TRBV2 CASSRKWDSFLSGNTIYF TGTGCCAGCAGCCGAAAGTGGGACAGTTTCCTCTCTGGAAACACCATATATTTT
TRBD2 TRBJ2-2 . TRBV5-4 CASSLAGGHTGELFF TGTGCCAGCAGCTTAGCGGGGGGGCATACCGGGGAGCTGTTTTTT
. TRBJ1-5 . TRBV15 CATSREAGPFNQPQHF TGTGCCACCAGCAGAGAGGCAGGGCCCTTCAATCAGCCCCAGCATTTT
. TRBJ2-5 . TRBV6-1 CASSDPQGYRETQYF TGTGCCAGCAGTGATCCTCAGGGGTATAGAGAGACCCAGTACTTC